This TCR beta chain comes out of a study of control samples from healthy donors and cancer patients. This table comes from immunoSEQ multiplex PCR, and its TCRdb copy is limited to in-frame clones, with some not included. The data show about 63,000 clones, with almost 85% seen just once and approximately 5% held by the top ten. Trimming removed 6 bases at V and 4 bases at J, with 15 bases between. Looked up from germline, CDR1 is MDHEN and CDR2 is SYDVKM. This CDR3 region has 14 residues. The clonotype was recovered from a man in his forties in good health. The sequenced sample was blood. This sequence joins TRBV28 and TRBJ1-2; D remains unclear. The CDR3 protein is CASSTRGRGYGYTF. The CDR3 region has the DNA TGTGCCAGCAGCACGAGAGGACGGGGCTATGGCTACACCTTC.